This passage covers 9 T cell receptor beta chains from one sample sequenced in a study of blood T cells in healthy people across ages. A second roughly 6 to 11 cycle PCR used barcoded and J-beta primers. From the 5' RACE reads, TCRdb called clonotypes with MiXCR, one entry per CDR3 protein. The sample has about 1.5 million distinct CDR3 sequences; about 42% are singletons. The sample consisted of blood. The receptors stem from a woman aged 18 to 35 in good health.

A note on this clonotype: A much larger clone is a single base away; this may be a read error. The chain is built from TRBV6-5 and TRBJ2-7; TRBD2 agrees at 10 bases. Germline-derived CDR1 and CDR2 are MNHEY and SVGAGI. After removal of 0 bases from V and 3 bases from J, the junction contained 2 bases not matched to a gene. CDR3 length equals 15 residues. CDR3 bases: TGTGCCAGCAGTTACTCCGGGACTAGCGACTACGAGCAGTACTTC. It specifies CASSYSGTSDYEQYF.

This clonotype was counted between two and nine times. The rearrangement joins TRBV4-1 to TRBJ2-1; 9 nucleotides line up with TRBD1. The CDR3 contains 18 residues. CDR1 MGHRA and CDR2 YSYEKL come from the germline V gene. V was clipped by 3 bases and J by 4 bases; unmatched bases: 13. As DNA, the CDR3 is TGCGCCAGCAGCCATAAAAATTTACGGGACAGGGCGTACAATGAGCAGTTCTTC. Protein sequence: CASSHKNLRDRAYNEQFF.

This clonotype was seen a handful of times. The V and J genes are TRBV20-1 and TRBJ2-4; TRBD1 matches 8 bases. The germline CDR1 and CDR2 sequences are DFQATT and SNEGSKA (reference sequence). The CDR3 is made up of 12 amino acids. Losses at the gene ends were 2 bases for V and 13 bases for J; bases not matched to a gene: 7. The CDR3 spells CSARKTGEEQYF. In nucleotides, the CDR3 is TGCAGTGCTAGAAAGACAGGGGAAGAGCAGTACTTC.

This clonotype came up a few times. CDR3 residues: CASSVAAGTYGYTF. The CDR3 DNA follows: TGTGCCAGCAGCGTAGCGGCAGGGACCTATGGCTACACCTTC. This chain joins TRBV9 and TRBJ1-2, with a possible D match to TRBD1 (5 bases). Germline V lookup: CDR1 SGDLS, CDR2 YYNGEE. V lost 0 bases and J 4 bases, leaving 10 bases between the germline ends. The CDR3 runs to 14 residues.

V is TRBV6-2 or TRBV6-3 and J is TRBJ2-3, with 7 positions matching TRBD2. This CDR3 has 16 residues. The germline CDR1 and CDR2 sequences are MNHEY and SVGEGT. The J segment lost 6 bases and the V segment lost 6 bases, leaving 15 bases of the junction unmatched. This CDR3 is CASRRTGGSWRDTQYF. For the CDR3, the DNA is TGTGCCAGCAGACGGACTGGCGGGAGCTGGCGGGATACGCAGTATTTT.

V and J are TRBV27 and TRBJ2-7, with TRBD1 matching over 7 bases. Germline CDR1 reads MNHEY; CDR2 reads SMNVEV (reference sequence). This CDR3 is 14 amino acids long. J gave up 4 bases and V 5 bases, and 8 bases lay outside the gene matches. This CDR3 is CASSPWDSQYEQYF. The CDR3 coding sequence is TGTGCCAGCAGTCCCTGGGACAGTCAATACGAGCAGTACTTC.

This clonotype has more than one count but fewer than ten. V is TRBV29-1 and J is TRBJ2-3, with D possibly matching TRBD1 (6 bases). V gave up 4 bases and J gave up 2 bases, with 13 bases separating them. The CDR3 contains 14 residues. The germline CDR1 and CDR2 sequences are SQVTM and ANQGSEA. CDR3 coding DNA: TGCAGCGTTGTTGCAATGGGGGCCACAGATACGCAGTATTTT. It translates to CSVVAMGATDTQYF.

The chain links TRBV20-1 to TRBJ2-7; no firm D call. The length of the CDR3 is 12 residues. The germline gives CDR1 DFQATT, CDR2 SNEGSKA (reference sequence). Trimming took 6 bases from V and 3 from J, leaving 12 bases between them. CDR3 sequence reads: CSAKYRSYEQYF. Here the CDR3 DNA reads TGCAGTGCCAAGTACCGGAGCTACGAGCAGTACTTC.

The chain couples TRBV20-1 to TRBJ2-5; a weak D match, TRBD1 (5 bases). Deletions cut 0 bases from V and 5 bases from J, with 13 bases between. CDR3 length equals 14 residues. Per the germline V gene, CDR1 is DFQATT and CDR2 is SNEGSKA (reference sequence). CDR3 region: CSARDTAGRETQYF. Written as DNA, the CDR3 is TGCAGTGCTAGAGATACGGCAGGGCGGGAGACCCAGTACTTC.